The source of this T cell receptor beta chain is a study of blood T cell repertoires in COVID-19. Study background: Material from acute and convalescent COVID-19 was sourced from the United States, Italy and Spain. PBMCs, B-cell-depleted T cells, or T cells were the source of the cDNA or gDNA that made up the material.

The ends were cut back, 2 bases at V and 9 bases at J, with 19 bases in the middle. The CDR3 has 14 residues. Per the germline V gene, CDR1 is GTSNPN and CDR2 is SVGIG (reference sequence). Authors' analysis steps: For nucleated cells, counts were estimated from reference gene primer amplification. Using immunoSEQ multiplex PCR, the repertoire was profiled, and TCRdb retains in-frame clones only, with some absent. D and trimming were read from the DNA, whereas the V and J calls and clone size are those reported in that table. Seen here are approximately 140,000 clones, approximately 88% observed once, and the top ten hold about 2%.

The TCR originated in a man aged 70-80 years with acute or convalescent COVID-19. The chain links TRBV30 to TRBJ2-5; a possible D gene is TRBD1 (6 bases). Sequences were obtained from peripheral blood. The CDR3 loop reads CAWSRGGPSVAQYF. Written as DNA, the CDR3 is TGTGCCTGGAGTCGAGGGGGACCATCTGTGGCCCAGTACTTC.